This note documents a single TCR beta chain sequence. What it recognizes is unknown. Libraries were prepared by immunoSEQ multiplex PCR; TCRdb keeps only in-frame clonotypes and omits some of them. The table has approximately 98,000 clones, about 86% seen once. This specimen comes from a study of T cell responses to AZD1222 COVID-19 vaccine. Study observations and caveats: There were vaccine-associated CD4 TCRs across spike, dominant at 160-218 and 743-854.

Germline V gives CDR1 MNHEY, CDR2 SVGAGI. V was shortened by 8 bases and J by 3 bases, with 10 bases between the two germline ends. CDR3 length: 13 amino acids. Sequenced material: peripheral blood, taken on day 0 of AZD1222 vaccination. The chain links TRBV6-5 to TRBJ1-4; D may be TRBD1 (5 bases). This receptor was obtained from an adult in good health. CDR3 nucleotide sequence: TGTGCCAGCCGGGGGTTAGCTAATGAAAAACTGTTTTTT. Amino acid sequence: CASRGLANEKLFF.